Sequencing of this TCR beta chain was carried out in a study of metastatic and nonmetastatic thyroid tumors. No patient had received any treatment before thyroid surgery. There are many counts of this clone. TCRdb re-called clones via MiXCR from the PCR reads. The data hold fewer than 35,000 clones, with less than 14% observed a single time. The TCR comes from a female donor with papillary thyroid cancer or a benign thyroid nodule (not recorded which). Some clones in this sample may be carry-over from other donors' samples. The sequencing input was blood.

The CDR3 bases are TGTGCCAGCAGCGGAGGTCCGGGAGGGAGCACCGGGGAGCTGTTTTTT. It yields the protein CASSGGPGGSTGELFF. This chain connects TRBV9 to TRBJ2-2; 8 nucleotides match TRBD2. V lost 3 bases and J lost 4; bases outside the gene matches: 8. Germline V gene sequence: CDR1 SGDLS, CDR2 YYNGEE. The CDR3 covers 16 residues.